The 26 T cell receptor beta chains below come from one sample, sequenced in a study of CD8+CD57+ T cells in acquired aplastic anemia. According to the study, genomic DNA was the template for TCR beta VDJ and CDR3 profiling. TCRdb re-called the reads through MiXCR, storing one row per CDR3 protein. Among approximately 98,000 distinct CDR3 sequences listed, approximately 49% were seen once. The sequencing sample was made of sorted CD4+, CD8+, or CD8+CD57+ T cells (not recorded which) from PBMCs. Receptors were obtained from a human donor in good health, serving as a control.

This clonotype was picked up many times. The CDR3 loop reads CASSIAYSNEQFF. The CDR3 DNA sequence: TGTGCCAGTAGTATCGCTTATTCCAATGAGCAGTTCTTC. This chain links TRBV19 with TRBJ2-1; D remains ambiguous. Looked up from germline, CDR1 is LNHDA and CDR2 is SQIVND (reference sequence). Trimming removed 3 bases at V and 6 bases at J, with 9 bases between. The CDR3 is 13 residues long.

J is TRBJ1-2 and V is TRBV20-1; a possible D gene is TRBD1 (6 bases). The CDR3 contains 12 residues. V gave up 3 bases and J gave up 1 base, with 6 bases separating them. CDR1 and CDR2 from the germline V gene are DFQATT and SNEGSKA (reference sequence). The CDR3 loop reads CSARDSNYGYTF. The DNA for the CDR3 is TGCAGTGCTAGGGACAGTAACTATGGCTACACCTTC.

The genes are TRBV20-1 and TRBJ1-2, with D possibly matching TRBD1 (5 bases). This CDR3 spans 12 amino acids. V lost 6 bases and J 5 bases, leaving 13 bases between the germline ends. Germline loops: CDR1 DFQATT, CDR2 SNEGSKA (reference sequence). CDR3 protein: CSALLGAYGYTF. As DNA, the CDR3 is TGCAGTGCGTTGCTAGGGGCATATGGCTACACCTTC.

The chain employs TRBV5-6 and TRBJ1-2; D perhaps matches TRBD1 (6 bases). The V gene's germline CDR1 is SGHDT and CDR2 YYEEEE. The CDR3 covers 14 residues. V lost 1 base to trimming and J lost 3 bases, with 10 bases between them. CDR3: CASSLSGTYYGYTF. The CDR3 DNA sequence: TGTGCCAGCAGCTTGAGTGGGACATACTATGGCTACACCTTC.

In this sample, this clonotype turned up once. V and J are TRBV19 and TRBJ2-2, with TRBD1 matching 8 bases. After removal of 5 bases from V and 5 bases from J, the junction contained 4 bases not matched to a gene. The CDR3 consists of 14 residues. Germline assignment: CDR1 LNHDA and CDR2 SQIVND (reference sequence). The CDR3 reads CASSSRTGTGELFF. The CDR3 coding sequence is TGTGCCAGTAGTTCCCGGACAGGGACCGGGGAGCTGTTTTTT.

This clonotype was counted ten times or more. This chain links TRBV4-3 with TRBJ2-3; a weak D match, TRBD2 (5 bases). V was shortened by 0 bases and J by 1 base, with 11 bases between the two germline ends. The CDR3 spans 16 residues. Looked up from germline, CDR1 is LGHNA and CDR2 is YSLEER. The chain's CDR3 is CASSQDRLEGTDTQYF. Written as DNA, the CDR3 is TGCGCCAGCAGCCAAGATCGCCTGGAGGGCACAGATACGCAGTATTTT.

The chain recombines TRBV20-1 with TRBJ1-2, with 8 bases matching TRBD1. Germline loops: CDR1 DFQATT, CDR2 SNEGSKA (reference sequence). The CDR3 is 15 residues long. The V gene end was trimmed by 6 bases and the J gene end by 8 bases; junction bases not matched to a gene: 17. CDR3 residues: CSALEPTTGAEGYTF. DNA for the CDR3: TGCAGTGCCCTCGAACCCACGACAGGGGCAGAGGGCTACACCTTC.

The chain is built from TRBV9 and TRBJ2-7; unclear D gene. The CDR3 runs 14 residues. Germline V gene data show CDR1 as SGDLS and CDR2 as YYNGEE. The V end lost 7 bases, the J end lost 1 base, and 15 bases lay between the germline ends. The CDR3: CASGQDGTSYEQYF. In DNA form, the CDR3 reads TGTGCCAGCGGGCAGGACGGTACATCCTACGAGCAGTACTTC.

This clonotype was seen many times. V is TRBV12-3 or TRBV12-4 and J is TRBJ1-6, with a tentative D call TRBD1 (5 bases). Trimming removed 2 bases from V and 8 bases from J, with 13 bases in between. The CDR3 consists of 15 residues. For the CDR3, the DNA is TGTGCCAGCAGTTTACAGGGAATTTTGGATTCACCCCTCCACTTT. Residues: CASSLQGILDSPLHF.

V and J are TRBV10-3 and TRBJ1-2; D not resolved. In germline, CDR1 is ENHRY, CDR2 SYGVKD. The CDR3 is 13 amino acids. V dropped 2 bases and J dropped 4 bases, with 8 bases sitting between them. CDR3 nucleotide sequence: TGTGCCATCAGTGAGGCAGAGACCTATGGCTACACCTTC. Amino acid sequence: CAISEAETYGYTF.

This clonotype was observed a few times. A read error is possible here, since a much larger clone lies one base away. This chain connects TRBV27 to TRBJ2-1, with 11 bases fitting TRBD2. Per the germline V gene, CDR1 is MNHEY and CDR2 is SMNVEV (reference sequence). The ends lost 6 bases at V and 13 bases at J; junction bases unmatched: 8. The CDR3 runs to 13 residues. This CDR3 reads CASSRSGGGPQFF. DNA of the CDR3: TGTGCCAGCAGCCGTAGCGGGGGGGGCCCACAGTTCTTC.

This clonotype has at least ten counts. This rearrangement joins TRBV6-1 to TRBJ2-4, with D possibly being TRBD1 (6 bases). Germline V gives CDR1 MNHNS, CDR2 SASEGT. V was pared by 6 bases and J by 7 bases, with 10 bases between. CDR3 size: 12 residues. CDR3 region: CASRATGNIQYF. The CDR3 coding sequence is TGTGCCAGCAGGGCCACAGGGAACATTCAGTACTTC.

In this sample, this clonotype turned up many times. V is TRBV24-1 and J is TRBJ1-5, with a weak D call TRBD1 (6 bases). The CDR3 spans 15 residues. The germline CDR1 and CDR2 sequences are KGHDR and SFDVKD. The germline V and J ends were trimmed by 4 bases and 7 bases, with 16 bases remaining between them. CDR3 loop: CATSDPLGGEQPQHF. As DNA, the CDR3 is TGTGCCACCAGTGACCCCCTGGGGGGCGAGCAGCCCCAGCATTTT.

DNA for the CDR3: TGTGCCAGCAGTTACTCGACTGGACAGGGAGGCGGCAATCAGCCCCAGCATTTT. Translating gives CASSYSTGQGGGNQPQHF. The V gene is TRBV6-2 or TRBV6-3, the J gene TRBJ1-5, with 8 bases that match TRBD1. In germline, CDR1 is MNHEY, CDR2 SVGEGT. V lost 0 bases and J lost 2; bases outside the gene matches: 9. The CDR3 is 18 residues long.

In its sample, this clonotype was seen many times. The V call is TRBV5-1, the J call TRBJ1-1; D might be TRBD1 (5 bases). Germline V lookup: CDR1 SGHRS, CDR2 YFSETQ. V lost 2 bases and J 5 bases, leaving 13 bases between the germline ends. The CDR3 runs to 14 residues. This CDR3 is CASSFWQGLTEAFF. The CDR3 DNA is TGCGCCAGCAGCTTTTGGCAGGGCCTGACTGAAGCTTTCTTT.

This clonotype has a handful of counts. This sequence joins TRBV6-1 and TRBJ1-1, with 7 bases fitting TRBD1. Germline V lookup: CDR1 MNHNS, CDR2 SASEGT. V lost 5 bases and J lost 0; bases outside the gene matches: 6. The CDR3 is made up of 15 amino acids. CDR3 nucleotide sequence: TGTGCCAGCAGTCCCATGGGACAGCTGAACACTGAAGCTTTCTTT. It is translated as CASSPMGQLNTEAFF.

The CDR3 reads CSVVNRLGEGYTF. CDR3 DNA sequence: TGCAGCGTTGTGAACAGGTTGGGAGAGGGCTACACCTTC. The chain uses TRBV29-1 and TRBJ1-2, with a weak D call TRBD1 (5 bases). Germline CDR1 SQVTM, CDR2 ANQGSEA. The V end was cut by 4 bases, the J end by 8 bases, with 17 bases between. This CDR3 is 13 amino acids long.

This clonotype was recorded many times. The rearrangement joins TRBV2 to TRBJ1-1; the D is unclear. Trimming took 6 bases from V and 7 from J, leaving 18 bases between them. In germline, CDR1 is SNHLY, CDR2 FYNNEI. The length of the CDR3 is 14 residues. The CDR3 DNA sequence: TGTGCCAGCAGCCTGGACGGCAGCCAGCGTGAAGCTTTCTTT. It encodes CASSLDGSQREAFF.

This clonotype was seen only a few times. The rearrangement joins TRBV2 to TRBJ1-6; a weak D match, TRBD1 (6 bases). The CDR3 contains 11 residues. Trimming pared 9 bases from V and 13 bases from J, leaving 13 bases between. Germline V gene data show CDR1 as SNHLY and CDR2 as FYNNEI. The CDR3 is CASTGLGPLHF. The CDR3 DNA reads TGTGCCAGTACAGGGTTGGGGCCCCTCCACTTT. The full variable domain, its missing parts supplied by reference TRBV2 and TRBJ1-6, is EPEVTQTPSHQVTQMGQEVILRCVPISNHLYFYWYRQILGQKVEFLVSFYNNEISEKSEIFDDQFSVERPDGSNFTLKIRSTKLEDSAMYFCASTGLGPLHFGNGTRLTVT.

The chain links TRBV15 to TRBJ2-7; D perhaps matches TRBD2 (5 bases). The CDR3 has 14 amino acids. Trimming stripped 1 base from V and 7 bases from J, with 14 bases between. CDR1 and CDR2 (germline): LNHNV, YYDKDF (reference sequence). This chain's CDR3 is CATSRGGWENEQYF. DNA for the CDR3: TGTGCCACCAGCAGAGGAGGCTGGGAGAATGAGCAGTACTTC.

In its sample, this clonotype was seen many times. The chain couples TRBV7-9 to TRBJ1-1; TRBD1 matches at 11 bases. J was trimmed by 6 bases and V by 1 base; bases with no gene match: 1. Germline CDR1 and CDR2: SEHNR and FQNEAQ (reference sequence). The CDR3 sequence is 14 residues long. The CDR3 DNA reads TGTGCCAGCAGCTTAGAGGACAGGGGGCCTGAAGCTTTCTTT. Its translation is CASSLEDRGPEAFF.

This sequence joins TRBV14 and TRBJ1-2; D unresolved. Germline lookup yields CDR1 SGHDN and CDR2 FVKESK. CDR3 length equals 12 residues. Trimming removed 3 bases at V and 7 bases at J, with 9 bases between. The CDR3 DNA follows: TGTGCCAGCAGCCAGACCGTCTCTGGCTACACCTTC. It is translated as CASSQTVSGYTF. Supplemented by reference TRBV14 and TRBJ1-2, the full variable domain reads EAGVTQFPSHSVIEKGQTVTLRCDPISGHDNLYWYRRVMGKEIKFLLHFVKESKQDESGMPNNRFLAERTGGTYSTLKVQPAELEDSGVYFCASSQTVSGYTFGSGTRLTVV.

The chain couples TRBV20-1 to TRBJ2-7; the match to TRBD1 covers 9 bases. This CDR3 spans 13 amino acids. After removal of 5 bases from V and 3 bases from J, the junction contained 5 bases not matched to a gene. Germline-derived CDR1 and CDR2 are DFQATT and SNEGSKA (reference sequence). The CDR3 coding sequence is TGCAGTGCTGAGGGACAGGGCAACTACGAGCAGTACTTC. Translation: CSAEGQGNYEQYF.

This clonotype was observed a handful of times. The chain combines TRBV15 with TRBJ2-7; 8 positions agree with TRBD1. From germline, CDR1 is LNHNV and CDR2 YYDKDF (reference sequence). This CDR3 spans 14 amino acids. J gave up 7 bases and V 4 bases, and 9 bases lay outside the gene matches. CDR3 region: CATSTPGQAGEQYF. The CDR3 nucleotides are TGTGCCACCAGCACGCCGGGACAGGCCGGGGAGCAGTACTTC.

On this clonotype: A read error may produce the germline difference seen at one junction end. The CDR3: CASSRDGEGTNNEQFF. The CDR3 nucleotides read TGCGCCAGTAGCAGAGATGGGGAGGGGACTAACAATGAGCAGTTCTTC. The chain joins TRBV15 to TRBJ2-1, with 7 bases fitting TRBD2. The CDR3 consists of 16 residues. Per the germline V gene, CDR1 is LNHNV and CDR2 is YYDKDF (reference sequence).

The V gene is TRBV2, the J gene TRBJ2-1; D gene ambiguous. This CDR3 region has 16 residues. Germline loops: CDR1 SNHLY, CDR2 FYNNEI. The V end was cut by 7 bases, the J end by 0 bases, with 16 bases between. The CDR3 region is CASTSPAGSSYNEQFF. The CDR3 nucleotides read TGTGCCAGCACCAGCCCAGCAGGCAGCTCCTACAATGAGCAGTTCTTC.